The 31 T cell receptor beta chains listed next were all sequenced from one sample in a study of cytomegalovirus exposure and HLA in healthy donors. This PCR relied on a set of 60 Vbeta primers and 13 Jbeta primers. TCRdb's table, derived via immunoSEQ multiplex PCR, lists solely in-frame clones and lacks some. The sample lists roughly 100,000 clones, approximately 16% occurring once. Sequenced sample: PBMCs. The receptor set was obtained from a female donor in good health and CMV-seronegative.

The chain recombines TRBV9 with TRBJ2-1, with D tentatively TRBD2 (6 bases). Germline loops: CDR1 SGDLS, CDR2 YYNGEE. This CDR3 has 16 amino acids. V was clipped by 4 bases and J by 0 bases, with 14 bases between them. The CDR3 nucleotides are TGTGCCAGCAGCTTTCCTAGCGTGAGCTCCTACAATGAGCAGTTCTTC. It translates to CASSFPSVSSYNEQFF. The full variable domain, its missing parts supplied by reference TRBV9 and TRBJ2-1, is DSGVTQTPKHLITATGQRVTLRCSPRSGDLSVYWYQQSLDQGLQFLIQYYNGEERAKGNILERFSAQQFPDLHSELNLSSLELGDSALYFCASSFPSVSSYNEQFFGPGTRLTVL.

The gene calls are TRBV6-5 and TRBJ1-3; perhaps TRBD1 as D (6 bases). The CDR3 is 16 residues long. The ends were cut back, 2 bases at V and 1 base at J, with 12 bases in the middle. Germline V CDR1 and CDR2: MNHEY, SVGAGI. In DNA form, the CDR3 reads TGTGCCAGCAGTTACACATACGACAGGTCTGGAAACACCATATATTTT. Translating gives CASSYTYDRSGNTIYF.

This clone has only a few counts. The chain has TRBV6-5 and TRBJ1-2, with 9 positions matching TRBD1. CDR1 is MNHEY, CDR2 SVGAGI, per germline. CDR3 length equals 14 residues. J was trimmed by 4 bases and V by 6 bases; bases with no gene match: 6. CDR3 protein: CASSATGGSYGYTF. The CDR3 bases are TGTGCCAGCAGCGCGACAGGGGGGAGCTATGGCTACACCTTC.

The V and J genes are TRBV19 and TRBJ1-4, with 7 positions matching TRBD1. After removal of 8 bases from V and 6 bases from J, the junction contained 15 bases not matched to a gene. The CDR3 loop spans 16 amino acids. Per the germline V gene, CDR1 is LNHDA and CDR2 is SQIVND (reference sequence). The CDR3: CASSRSTGVVDEKLFF. The CDR3 nucleotides read TGTGCCAGTTCACGATCAACAGGGGTGGTTGATGAAAAACTGTTTTTT.

In this sample, this clone turned up a few times. The chain combines TRBV7-9 with TRBJ1-2; 10 bases agree with TRBD1. The CDR3 spans 14 residues. CDR1 is SEHNR and CDR2 is FQNEAQ in the germline V gene (reference sequence). V trimming: 7 bases; J trimming: 8 bases; junction bases outside the gene matches: 10. As DNA, the CDR3 is TGTGCCAGCAATAGACAGGGGGCAAGGGACGGCTACACCTTC. Amino acid sequence: CASNRQGARDGYTF.

This CDR3 reads CSVDMDSLSYTF. For the CDR3, the DNA is TGCAGCGTTGATATGGACAGCTTGAGCTACACCTTC. The chain recombines TRBV29-1 with TRBJ1-2; possible D gene TRBD1, 6 bases. The CDR3 runs to 12 residues. CDR1 is SQVTM and CDR2 is ANQGSEA in the germline V gene. The V and J ends lost 3 bases and 9 bases respectively, with 14 bases between them.

This clone was detected a few times. The rearrangement links TRBV7-2 to TRBJ2-3, with 8 bases identical to TRBD1. With 5 bases clipped from V and 0 bases from J, the junction kept 7 bases outside the gene matches. The CDR3 has 16 amino acids. CDR1 is SGHTA, CDR2 FQGNSA, per germline. CDR3 residues: CASSTTGVTSTDTQYF. The CDR3 region has the DNA TGTGCCAGCAGCACGACAGGGGTCACTAGCACAGATACGCAGTATTTT.

There are a few counts of this clone. The rearrangement uses TRBV9 and TRBJ2-1; 13 positions agree with TRBD2. Germline V lookup: CDR1 SGDLS, CDR2 YYNGEE. This CDR3 has 18 amino acids. V lost 2 bases to trimming and J lost 5 bases; unmatched junction nucleotides: 10. This CDR3 is CASSVRGGGLAGNNEQFF. In DNA, the CDR3 is TGTGCCAGCAGCGTTCGGGGCGGGGGACTAGCGGGAAACAATGAGCAGTTCTTC.

This chain uses TRBV6-6 with TRBJ2-7, with TRBD1 matching 11 bases. From germline, CDR1 is MNHNY and CDR2 SVGAGI (reference sequence). Trimming removed 2 bases from V and 3 bases from J; junction bases left unmatched: 0. The CDR3 covers 14 residues. The CDR3 is CASSYGTGGYEQYF. CDR3 coding DNA: TGTGCCAGCAGTTACGGGACAGGGGGCTACGAGCAGTACTTC.

This clone was picked up a small number of times. The chain couples TRBV30 to TRBJ2-5; D not certain. Trimming shortened V by 2 bases and J by 5 bases, and 9 bases separated the two germline ends. CDR3 length equals 12 residues. Germline CDR1 and CDR2: GTSNPN and SVGIG (reference sequence). CDR3 DNA: TGTGCCTGGAGTCGTGTTGAGGAGACCCAGTACTTC. This translates into CAWSRVEETQYF.

The J gene is TRBJ1-2, the V gene TRBV19; 12 nucleotides agree with TRBD1. The CDR3 length is 17 residues. J was trimmed by 5 bases and V by 5 bases; bases with no gene match: 12. Germline V lookup: CDR1 LNHDA, CDR2 SQIVND (reference sequence). Here the CDR3 reads CASSGNPGQGANYGYTF. Written as DNA, the CDR3 is TGTGCCAGTAGTGGAAATCCGGGACAGGGGGCAAATTATGGCTACACCTTC.

The chain couples TRBV29-1 to TRBJ2-1; no clear D. V was clipped by 0 bases and J by 15 bases, with 9 bases between them. This CDR3 has 10 amino acids. Germline lookup yields CDR1 SQVTM and CDR2 ANQGSEA. The CDR3 spells CSVEESLTFF. CDR3 DNA sequence: TGCAGCGTTGAAGAGAGCTTAACGTTCTTC.

The CDR3 DNA is TGTGCCAGCAGCTTAGAAACTCAAGAGACCCAGTACTTC. The encoded protein is CASSLETQETQYF. This chain joins TRBV11-3 and TRBJ2-5; D is uncertain. CDR1 is SGHNT, CDR2 YENEEA, per germline. The CDR3 runs to 13 residues. Trimming took off 0 bases at V and 2 bases at J, with 4 bases between the two ends.

V usage is TRBV23-1 and J usage is TRBJ1-5, with D maybe TRBD1 (6 bases). TRBV23-1 qualifies as an ORF whose function is uncertain. CDR3 length: 17 residues. Deletions cut 4 bases from V and 0 bases from J, with 16 bases between. The CDR3 sequence: CASSLSDRLDSNQPQHF. Written as DNA, the CDR3 is TGCGCCAGCAGTCTATCGGACAGACTCGATAGCAATCAGCCCCAGCATTTT.

The gene calls are TRBV4-1 and TRBJ1-1; possibly TRBD1 for D (6 bases). V was clipped by 8 bases and J by 2 bases, with 12 bases between them. Per the germline V gene, CDR1 is MGHRA and CDR2 is YSYEKL. This CDR3 comprises 13 residues. CDR3 protein: CASRNRENTEAFF. CDR3 nucleotide sequence: TGCGCCAGCCGCAACAGGGAAAACACTGAAGCTTTCTTT.

In this sample, this clone turned up a few times. This rearrangement joins TRBV28 to TRBJ2-7, with 10 bases lining up with TRBD1. Germline V lookup: CDR1 MDHEN, CDR2 SYDVKM. The V segment lost 6 bases and the J segment 3 bases; nucleotides outside the gene matches: 5. This CDR3 region has 14 residues. This CDR3 is CASSPGTGVYEQYF. CDR3 bases: TGTGCCAGCAGCCCCGGGACAGGGGTCTACGAGCAGTACTTC.

This clone was counted a few times. The chain recombines TRBV30 with TRBJ1-1, with 10 bases matching TRBD1. Germline CDR1 GTSNPN, CDR2 SVGIG (reference sequence). CDR3 length equals 15 residues. Trimming took 5 bases from V and 3 from J; bases not matched to a gene: 9. The CDR3 DNA sequence: TGTGCCTGGCGAGCTTCAGGACAGGGGGACACTGAAGCTTTCTTT. It encodes CAWRASGQGDTEAFF.

The chain joins TRBV7-9 to TRBJ2-3; D is perhaps TRBD2 (5 bases). Looked up from germline, CDR1 is SEHNR and CDR2 is FQNEAQ (reference sequence). Trimming pared 5 bases from V and 6 bases from J, leaving 12 bases between. The CDR3 sequence is 13 residues long. The CDR3 coding sequence is TGTGCCAGCAGCCCGCCCCAGCGGGATACGCAGTATTTT. This translates into CASSPPQRDTQYF.

This clone was picked up a small number of times. The chain links TRBV27 to TRBJ2-5, with 9 nucleotides matching TRBD1. The V and J ends lost 3 bases and 5 bases, in that order; junction bases with no gene match: 7. The CDR3 runs to 15 residues. CDR1 is MNHEY and CDR2 is SMNVEV in the germline V gene (reference sequence). The CDR3 region has the DNA TGTGCCAGCAGTTTGTTCGGACAGGGGCGGGAGACCCAGTACTTC. Protein sequence: CASSLFGQGRETQYF.

A single count supports this clone. One end of the junction does not line up with germline, which may come from a read error. The V gene is TRBV6-1, the J gene TRBJ1-5; 7 nucleotides line up with TRBD1. The CDR3 extends over 14 amino acids. Germline loops: CDR1 MNHNS, CDR2 SASEGT. In DNA, the CDR3 is TGTGCCAGCAGTGTACAGGGGCGCAATCAGTCCCAGCATTTT. It is translated as CASSVQGRNQSQHF.

This clone was seen more than once but under ten times. The chain employs TRBV25-1 and TRBJ2-5; 11 nucleotides match TRBD2. Germline V gene sequence: CDR1 MGHDK, CDR2 SYGVNS. Trimming took 3 bases from V and 4 from J; bases not matched to a gene: 4. The CDR3 is 15 amino acids. In DNA form, the CDR3 reads TGTGCCAGCAGTGATCTAGCGGGAGGAGGAGAGACCCAGTACTTC. It encodes CASSDLAGGGETQYF.

This clone has a count of ten or more. V usage is TRBV25-1 and J usage is TRBJ1-2; no reliable D call. This CDR3 has 13 amino acids. CDR1 MGHDK and CDR2 SYGVNS come from the germline V gene. V lost 5 bases, J lost 2 bases, and 9 bases lay in between. The CDR3 DNA follows: TGTGCCAGCAGTCCGGGAACCAACTATGGCTACACCTTC. Amino acids: CASSPGTNYGYTF.

Comment on this clone: The junction does not match germline at one end; this may be a read error. This sequence joins TRBV2 and TRBJ2-7; 12 nucleotides agree with TRBD2. The CDR3 has 15 amino acids. Germline CDR1 is SNHLY and CDR2 is FYNNEI. CDR3 coding DNA: TGTGCCAGCAGGGGAACCGGGACTAGCGGGTCCAGTAGTTTCTTC. Amino acid sequence: CASRGTGTSGSSSFF.

This chain connects TRBV7-9 to TRBJ1-5; D is undetermined. The length of the CDR3 is 16 residues. V lost 1 base, J lost 7 bases, and 17 bases lay in between. Germline lookup yields CDR1 SEHNR and CDR2 FQNEAQ (reference sequence). CDR3 coding DNA: TGTGCCAGCAGCTTAGGTGGGCACCCGGCTGGGCAGCCCCAGCATTTT. It specifies CASSLGGHPAGQPQHF.

The chain is built from TRBV27 and TRBJ2-7; the D gene is possibly TRBD2 (5 bases). Germline loops: CDR1 MNHEY, CDR2 SMNVEV (reference sequence). V lost 0 bases and J 2 bases, leaving 11 bases between the germline ends. The CDR3 totals 15 residues. The CDR3 loop is CASSLSGVGTYEQYF. CDR3 DNA sequence: TGTGCCAGCAGTTTATCGGGAGTAGGGACCTACGAGCAGTACTTC.

Only a few counts were recorded for this clone. The chain is built from TRBV6-6 and TRBJ1-5; D gene uncertain. Trimming removed 7 bases from V and 3 bases from J, with 7 bases in between. The CDR3 is 12 residues long. Germline assignment: CDR1 MNHNY and CDR2 SVGAGI (reference sequence). The CDR3 coding sequence is TGTGCCAGCAATACAGTCAATCAGCCCCAGCATTTT. It is translated as CASNTVNQPQHF.

This clone has just a few counts. This chain connects TRBV7-2 to TRBJ2-7, with TRBD2 matching 11 bases. The CDR3 extends over 15 amino acids. The germline CDR1 and CDR2 sequences are SGHTA and FQGNSA. The V gene end was trimmed by 4 bases and the J gene end by 3 bases; junction bases not matched to a gene: 5. The CDR3 reads CASSSGGTSGYEQYF. CDR3 DNA: TGTGCCAGCAGCTCAGGCGGGACTAGCGGCTACGAGCAGTACTTC.

This clone was seen only a few times. J is TRBJ2-5 and V is TRBV13; 16 bases are a match to TRBD2. V gave up 4 bases and J gave up 5 bases; unmatched junction bases: 4. Per the germline V gene, CDR1 is PRHDT and CDR2 is FYEKMQ (reference sequence). This CDR3 region has 16 residues. The CDR3 DNA is TGTGCCAGCAGCTGGGGACTAGCGGGAGGGGGGGAGACCCAGTACTTC. This codes for CASSWGLAGGGETQYF.

This clone was recorded a few times. This chain joins TRBV19 and TRBJ2-4, with a weak D call TRBD2 (7 bases). V gave up 5 bases and J gave up 8 bases, with 19 bases separating them. The CDR3 runs 15 residues. CDR1 LNHDA and CDR2 SQIVND come from the germline V gene (reference sequence). The CDR3 coding sequence is TGTGCCAGTAGTTCAGGAGGGGGGGCCTCTGACATTCAGTACTTC. Translating gives CASSSGGGASDIQYF.

The table lists this clone with a few counts. V gene TRBV5-1 combines with J gene TRBJ1-2; weak D call: TRBD1 (5 bases). V lost 0 bases to trimming and J lost 2 bases, with 8 bases between them. CDR1 and CDR2 from the germline V gene are SGHRS and YFSETQ. There are 14 residues in the CDR3. The CDR3 here is CASSLEGINYGYTF. The CDR3 DNA follows: TGCGCCAGCAGCTTGGAGGGGATCAACTATGGCTACACCTTC.

In this sample, this clone turned up a few times. This sequence joins TRBV9 and TRBJ2-5; 8 nucleotides agree with TRBD2. V gave up 0 bases and J gave up 7 bases; unmatched junction bases: 17. This CDR3 region has 18 residues. Germline V gives CDR1 SGDLS, CDR2 YYNGEE. CDR3 sequence: CASSVGPPSGGTTWTQYF. Here the CDR3 DNA reads TGTGCCAGCAGCGTAGGCCCCCCCTCGGGGGGGACCACCTGGACCCAGTACTTC.